This T cell receptor beta chain came from a study of metastatic and nonmetastatic thyroid tumors. Turning to the study itself: Repertoire comparisons spanned blood and tumor or nodule tissue from malignant and benign thyroid patients. Study results and caveats: Significantly higher TCR beta diversity was reportedly seen in malignant thyroid tumors than benign nodules, in blood and tumor.

CDR1 and CDR2 from the germline V gene are LNHDA and SQIVND (reference sequence). V shed 3 bases, J shed 6 bases, and the junction held 10 bases outside the gene matches. The length of the CDR3 is 15 residues. Original handling: A classifier for distant metastasis in papillary thyroid cancer was constructed using CDR3 differences observed across clinicopathological groups. With MiXCR, TCRdb reprocessed the PCR reads. Here the V and J calls rest on TCRdb's processing, not on the authors' analysis. The sample includes fewer than 5,000 clones, 35% to 45% of them seen just once. Each patient went into thyroid surgery without having received any treatment. Note on this clone: Antigen specificity is unknown.

Sample: adjacent normal tissue. The sequence came from a male donor with papillary thyroid cancer or a benign thyroid nodule (not recorded which). Some clones in this sample may be carry-over from other donors' samples. This chain connects TRBV19 to TRBJ2-7, with 8 nucleotides matching TRBD2. The CDR3 protein is CASSIGVGLAPEQYF. CDR3 nucleotide sequence: TGTGCCAGTAGTATTGGGGTAGGACTAGCACCCGAGCAGTACTTC.